This T cell receptor (beta chain) was documented in a study of post-analysis software for immune sequencing data. Overall study results and limits: Patients had higher frequencies than controls of five or six TRBV segments, including TRBV5-6, TRBV5-1 and TRBV20-1. In multiple sclerosis, normalized Chao1 diversity was significantly below that of controls.

The TCR beta cDNA libraries contained unique molecular identifiers. Some 500,000 cDNA molecules were recovered from an input of roughly 0.85 to 10 million T cells. One entry per CDR3 protein results from TCRdb running MiXCR on the PCR reads. There are about 210,000 distinct CDR3 sequences in the sample; approximately 29% occur only once, and 3.4% lies in the top ten. This clonotype was recorded many times. Its cognate antigen is unknown. The CDR3 totals 18 residues. The receptor was isolated from a girl under 18 with multiple sclerosis. Sequenced material: blood. The chain recombines TRBV21-1 with TRBJ2-5; the table's D gene call, TRBD2, was not cross checked with the DNA. TRBV21-1 counts as a pseudogene. CDR3 sequence reads: CASSKGNPTSGVQETQYF. In DNA, the CDR3 is TGTGCCAGCAGCAAAGGGAACCCCACTAGCGGGGTACAAGAGACCCAGTACTTC.